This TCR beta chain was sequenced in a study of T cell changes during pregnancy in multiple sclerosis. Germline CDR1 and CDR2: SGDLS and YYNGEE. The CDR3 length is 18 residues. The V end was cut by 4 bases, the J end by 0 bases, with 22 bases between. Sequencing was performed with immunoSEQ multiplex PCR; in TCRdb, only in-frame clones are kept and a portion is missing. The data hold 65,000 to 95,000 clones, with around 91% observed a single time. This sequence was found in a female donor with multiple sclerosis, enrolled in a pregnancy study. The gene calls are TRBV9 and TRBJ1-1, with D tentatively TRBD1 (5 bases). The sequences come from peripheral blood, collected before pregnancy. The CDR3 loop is CASSPLRGRFIMNTEAFF. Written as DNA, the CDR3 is TGTGCCAGCAGCCCCCTCCGGGGGAGGTTCATAATGAACACTGAAGCTTTCTTT.